Listed below are T cell receptor beta chains from one sample, sequenced in a study of blood T cell repertoires in COVID-19. TCRdb's copy holds only in-frame clones and misses some; the assay was immunoSEQ multiplex PCR. The sample lists around 300,000 clones, roughly nine tenths occurring once. The sample comprised PBMCs or T cells enriched from blood (not recorded which). The receptor set was obtained from a woman aged 55-69 years who had recovered from COVID-19. Both conserved end residues are part of each CDR3. The D gene is left open where the match is weak. Clone size appears in some rows only: once, few, many, or a class for an expanded clone.

D gene | J gene | clone size | V gene | CDR3 protein | CDR3 DNA
- | TRBJ2-1 | - | TRBV29-1 | CSVKDSSSYNEQFF | TGCAGCGTCAAGGACTCCTCGTCCTACAATGAGCAGTTCTTC
- | TRBJ1-3 | - | TRBV6-2/TRBV6-3 | CASSLTGNTIYF | TGTGCCAGCAGTTTAACTGGAAACACCATATATTTT
TRBD1 | TRBJ1-5 | - | TRBV7-8 | CASSSTGDRGGWSNQPQHF | TGTGCCAGCAGCTCGACCGGGGACAGGGGTGGTTGGAGCAATCAGCCCCAGCATTTT
TRBD1 | TRBJ1-2 | - | TRBV13 | CASSLGTGADTNYGYTF | TGTGCCAGCAGCTTAGGCACAGGGGCAGATACTAACTATGGCTACACCTTC
TRBD2 | TRBJ2-7 | once | TRBV18 | CASSPASGGYEQYF | TGTGCCAGCTCACCAGCTAGCGGGGGGTACGAGCAGTACTTC
TRBD1 | TRBJ1-2 | - | TRBV19 | CASRPGQGTGYTF | TGTGCCAGTAGGCCGGGACAGGGGACCGGCTACACCTTC
- | TRBJ2-3 | - | TRBV5-1 | CASSTLDTSTDTQYF | TGCGCCAGCAGCACCCTAGATACAAGCACAGATACGCAGTATTTT
TRBD2 | TRBJ2-5 | - | TRBV5-4 | CASSNQLAGETQYF | TGTGCCAGCAGCAATCAACTAGCGGGAGAGACCCAGTACTTC
- | TRBJ1-1 | - | TRBV12-5 | CASGLEPGTEAFF | TGTGCTAGTGGTTTGGAACCGGGAACTGAAGCTTTCTTT
- | TRBJ2-5 | - | TRBV6-1 | CASSDGQVSYQETQYF | TGTGCCAGCAGTGACGGCCAGGTCTCGTACCAAGAGACCCAGTACTTC
TRBD2 | TRBJ2-7 | - | TRBV9 | CASSVASGVGYEQYF | TGTGCCAGCAGCGTAGCTAGCGGGGTGGGTTACGAGCAGTACTTC
- | TRBJ1-1 | - | TRBV10-3 | CAISDWNTEAFF | TGTGCCATCTCGGACTGGAACACTGAAGCTTTCTTT
TRBD2 | TRBJ2-2 | - | TRBV7-8 | CASSLPRTRNTGELFF | TGTGCCAGCAGCTTACCCCGGACTAGAAACACCGGGGAGCTGTTTTTT
- | TRBJ1-5 | - | TRBV30 | CAWDQGYNQPQHF | TGTGCCTGGGATCAGGGGTACAATCAGCCCCAGCATTTT
- | TRBJ2-7 | - | TRBV5-1 | CASSLGGRGTDEQYF | TGCGCCAGCAGCTTAGGAGGCAGGGGAACAGACGAGCAGTACTTC
- | TRBJ1-1 | - | TRBV6-6 | CASRRQNMNTEAFF | TGTGCCAGCAGGCGACAGAACATGAACACTGAAGCTTTCTTT
- | TRBJ2-2 | - | TRBV9 | CASSVDGHSTGELFF | TGTGCCAGCAGCGTTGATGGACATAGCACCGGGGAGCTGTTTTTT
- | TRBJ1-5 | - | TRBV7-8 | CASSLRDRRRRNQPQHF | TGTGCCAGCAGCCTTCGAGACAGGAGAAGGCGCAATCAGCCCCAGCATTTT
- | TRBJ2-3 | - | TRBV5-1 | CASSSLSGGTDTQYF | TGCGCCAGCAGCTCCCTTAGCGGAGGCACAGATACGCAGTATTTT
- | TRBJ2-7 | - | TRBV7-2 | CASSQGQGPYEQYF | TGTGCCAGCAGCCAGGGACAAGGCCCCTACGAGCAGTACTTC
TRBD2 | TRBJ2-7 | - | TRBV10-3 | CAISDPGTSGGQEQYF | TGTGCCATCAGTGACCCAGGGACTAGCGGGGGCCAAGAGCAGTACTTC
TRBD1 | TRBJ1-1 | few | TRBV28 | CASSSPTGYTEAFF | TGTGCCAGCAGTTCCCCGACAGGGTACACTGAAGCTTTCTTT
TRBD2 | TRBJ2-5 | - | TRBV2 | CASRELAGGRETQYF | TGTGCCAGCAGGGAGTTAGCGGGGGGTCGAGAGACCCAGTACTTC
TRBD2 | TRBJ2-7 | - | TRBV9 | CASSATSDPYEQYF | TGTGCCAGCAGCGCTACTAGCGACCCCTACGAGCAGTACTTC
TRBD1 | TRBJ1-2 | - | TRBV28 | CASRTPPDRGYGYTF | TGTGCCAGCCGAACTCCTCCTGACAGGGGGTATGGCTACACCTTC
- | TRBJ1-2 | once | TRBV6-5 | CASSYSGGPYGYTF | TGTGCCAGCAGTTACTCGGGGGGGCCTTATGGCTACACCTTC
- | TRBJ1-4 | - | TRBV6-5 | CASSYGGANEKLFF | TGTGCCAGCAGTTACGGCGGGGCAAATGAAAAACTGTTTTTT
TRBD1 | TRBJ1-5 | - | TRBV6-1 | CASSEEGAYQPQHF | TGTGCCAGCAGTGAGGAGGGGGCTTATCAGCCCCAGCATTTT
- | TRBJ1-1 | - | TRBV29-1 | CSAWMGGSEAFF | TGCAGCGCCTGGATGGGGGGATCTGAAGCTTTCTTT
TRBD2 | TRBJ2-1 | - | TRBV24-1 | CATSDRGTSGTYNEQFF | TGTGCCACCAGTGACCGCGGGACTAGCGGAACCTACAATGAGCAGTTCTTC
TRBD2 | TRBJ2-7 | - | TRBV5-1 | CASSWVGKREFNEQYF | TGCGCCAGCAGCTGGGTTGGTAAGCGGGAGTTCAACGAGCAGTACTTC
TRBD2 | TRBJ2-7 | - | TRBV7-2 | CASSQRGGGYEQYF | TGTGCCAGCAGCCAACGGGGGGGCGGATACGAGCAGTACTTC
- | TRBJ1-6 | once | TRBV5-1 | CASSLEGRARNSPLHF | TGCGCCAGCAGCTTGGAAGGCAGGGCGAGAAATTCACCCCTCCACTTT
- | TRBJ2-2 | - | TRBV27 | CASSLVDSTGELFF | TGTGCCAGCAGTTTAGTAGACAGCACCGGGGAGCTGTTTTTT
- | TRBJ1-5 | few | TRBV2 | CASDEGGYQPQHF | TGTGCCAGCGATGAGGGGGGGTATCAGCCCCAGCATTTT
- | TRBJ1-2 | - | TRBV9 | CASSVSSYGYTF | TGTGCCAGCAGCGTATCTAGCTATGGCTACACCTTC
- | TRBJ1-4 | many | TRBV5-1 | CASSFLTDEKLFF | TGCGCCAGCAGCTTCCTGACAGACGAAAAACTGTTTTTT
- | TRBJ2-7 | - | TRBV4-1 | CASSPPSASRGEQYF | TGCGCCAGCAGCCCGCCCTCCGCCTCGCGAGGAGAGCAGTACTTC
- | TRBJ1-1 | - | TRBV20-1 | CSASRGRGGRTEAFF | TGCAGTGCTAGTCGGGGCAGGGGCGGTAGAACTGAAGCTTTCTTT
- | TRBJ2-3 | - | TRBV5-4 | CASSVGRGLRTDTQYF | TGTGCCAGCAGCGTCGGTAGGGGCCTCCGCACAGATACGCAGTATTTT
- | TRBJ2-7 | - | TRBV6-1 | CASSATGTVVSYEQYF | TGTGCCAGCAGTGCAACCGGGACTGTGGTTTCCTACGAGCAGTACTTC
TRBD1 | TRBJ1-1 | - | TRBV10-3 | CAISDGQGDREAFF | TGTGCCATCAGTGATGGACAGGGGGATCGTGAAGCTTTCTTT
TRBD2 | TRBJ2-7 | - | TRBV9 | CASSPHSGGAGTSGLYEQYF | TGTGCCAGCAGCCCCCACTCGGGGGGCGCCGGGACTAGCGGGCTTTACGAGCAGTACTTC
TRBD1 | TRBJ1-2 | - | TRBV5-6 | CASSRTGESGYTF | TGTGCCAGCAGCAGGACAGGGGAGAGTGGCTACACCTTC
- | TRBJ1-1 | - | TRBV6-5 | CASRPREGTEAFF | TGTGCCAGCAGACCCAGGGAGGGCACTGAAGCTTTCTTT